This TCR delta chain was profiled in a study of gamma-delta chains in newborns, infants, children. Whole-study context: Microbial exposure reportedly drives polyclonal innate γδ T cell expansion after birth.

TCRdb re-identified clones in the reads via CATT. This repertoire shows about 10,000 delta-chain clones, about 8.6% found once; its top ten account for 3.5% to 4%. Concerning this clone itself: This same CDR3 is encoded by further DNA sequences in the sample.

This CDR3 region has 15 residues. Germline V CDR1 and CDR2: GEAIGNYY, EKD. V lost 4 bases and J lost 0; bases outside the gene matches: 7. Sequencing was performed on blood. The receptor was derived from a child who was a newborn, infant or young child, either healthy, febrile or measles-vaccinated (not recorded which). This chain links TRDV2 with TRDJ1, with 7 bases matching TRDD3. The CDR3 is CACDPLGGYTDKLIF. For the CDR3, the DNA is TGTGCCTGTGATCCTCTGGGGGGCTACACCGATAAACTCATCTTT.